This TCR beta chain emerged from a study of cytomegalovirus exposure and HLA in healthy donors. Use of 60 Vbeta and 13 Jbeta primers characterized the PCR. TCRdb's copy holds only in-frame clones and misses some; the assay was immunoSEQ multiplex PCR. The sample has 150,000 to 200,000 clones; around four fifths are singletons. Germline values: CDR1 SGHTA, CDR2 FQGNSA. The CDR3 contains 14 residues. The trim removed 6 bases at V and 5 bases at J, leaving 6 bases unmatched. Note on this clone: Its target is not known.

The study's findings and limits: Most TCRs appeared rarely, but some public TCRs recurred in many donors. Cytomegalovirus-associated TCR beta chains were listed, numbering over 150. Donors belonging to an Asian-associated ancestry cluster reportedly showed fewer N-insertions in productive TCRs than the approximately 690-donor mean, according to what a later analysis found.

Sequenced input: PBMCs. The V gene is TRBV7-2, the J gene TRBJ1-5; 8 positions match TRBD1. The receptor comes from a woman aged 30 to 39 in good health and CMV-seronegative. CDR3 region: CASSSDRADQPQHF. CDR3 sequence (DNA): TGTGCCAGCAGTTCGGACAGGGCTGATCAGCCCCAGCATTTT.